A selection of T cell receptor beta chains follows, all from one sample in a study of CD4+ T cells in melanoma. Some clones are missing from TCRdb's copy, which holds only in-frame ones; the method was immunoSEQ multiplex PCR. The data show about 9,600 clones, around two thirds seen once. Input material: cells from a culture (not recorded whether cultured in vitro). These receptors all come from a human donor with melanoma. Each CDR3 is given with its conserved first and last residue. D genes are given only for firm matches. The size field is filled for only some rows; it gives once, few, many or a size class.

v_gene: TRBV2; d_gene: .; len: 15; j_gene: TRBJ1-1; abundance: .; CDR3aa: CASHRGGTGDTEAFF; CDR3nt: TGTGCCAGCCACCGGGGCGGCACGGGGGACACTGAAGCTTTCTTT
v_gene: TRBV18; d_gene: .; len: 15; j_gene: TRBJ1-1; abundance: .; CDR3aa: CASSLRGAMNTEAFF; CDR3nt: TGTGCCAGCTCACTCCGCGGGGCAATGAACACTGAAGCTTTCTTT
v_gene: TRBV6-5; d_gene: .; len: 12; j_gene: TRBJ2-7; abundance: .; CDR3aa: CARLVGYYEQYF; CDR3nt: TGTGCCAGGCTGGTAGGGTACTACGAGCAGTACTTC
v_gene: TRBV4-2; d_gene: .; len: 14; j_gene: TRBJ2-3; abundance: .; CDR3aa: CASSQLEVGGTQYF; CDR3nt: TGTGCCAGCAGCCAACTAGAGGTAGGGGGTACGCAGTATTTT
v_gene: TRBV5-4; d_gene: .; len: 14; j_gene: TRBJ2-7; abundance: .; CDR3aa: CASHSLAGGREQYF; CDR3nt: TGTGCCAGCCATTCGTTGGCTGGGGGGCGCGAGCAGTACTTC
v_gene: TRBV7-3; d_gene: .; len: 13; j_gene: TRBJ1-5; abundance: .; CDR3aa: CASSSSPGQPQHF; CDR3nt: TGTGCCAGCAGCTCCTCACCAGGTCAGCCCCAGCATTTT
v_gene: TRBV4-2; d_gene: .; len: 16; j_gene: TRBJ1-4; abundance: .; CDR3aa: CASSQVRGARPEKLFF; CDR3nt: TGTGCCAGCAGCCAAGTTAGGGGGGCTAGACCCGAAAAACTGTTTTTT
v_gene: TRBV2; d_gene: TRBD1; len: 15; j_gene: TRBJ2-3; abundance: .; CDR3aa: CASSLDRGRTDTQYF; CDR3nt: TGTGCCAGCAGTCTAGACAGGGGGAGGACAGATACGCAGTATTTT
v_gene: TRBV5-4; d_gene: .; len: 14; j_gene: TRBJ1-5; abundance: .; CDR3aa: CASSKGQSNQPQHF; CDR3nt: TGTGCCAGCAGCAAAGGACAGAGCAATCAGCCCCAGCATTTT
v_gene: TRBV7-2; d_gene: TRBD1; len: 17; j_gene: TRBJ1-1; abundance: .; CDR3aa: CASRNLFRGRVNTEAFF; CDR3nt: TGTGCCAGCAGGAACCTCTTCAGGGGGAGGGTGAACACTGAAGCTTTCTTT
v_gene: TRBV16; d_gene: .; len: 16; j_gene: TRBJ2-7; abundance: few; CDR3aa: CASSRQIRTATYEQYF; CDR3nt: TGTGCCAGCAGTCGACAAATTAGGACAGCTACCTACGAGCAGTACTTC
v_gene: TRBV10-1; d_gene: .; len: 17; j_gene: TRBJ2-1; abundance: .; CDR3aa: CASSPDEQGGSYNEQFF; CDR3nt: TGCGCCAGCAGTCCCGATGAACAGGGAGGGTCCTACAATGAGCAGTTCTTC
v_gene: TRBV4-2; d_gene: TRBD1; len: 19; j_gene: TRBJ1-4; abundance: .; CDR3aa: CASSQEGFRGPATNEKLFF; CDR3nt: TGTGCCAGCAGCCAAGAAGGATTCAGGGGGCCCGCAACTAATGAAAAACTGTTTTTT
v_gene: TRBV30; d_gene: .; len: 11; j_gene: TRBJ1-1; abundance: few; CDR3aa: CAWSEIPEAFF; CDR3nt: TGTGCCTGGAGTGAAATACCTGAAGCTTTCTTT
v_gene: TRBV4-2; d_gene: TRBD1; len: 15; j_gene: TRBJ1-2; abundance: .; CDR3aa: CASSSGLSGGSGYTF; CDR3nt: TGTGCCAGCAGCTCTGGTTTGTCAGGGGGCAGCGGCTACACCTTC
v_gene: TRBV5-4; d_gene: .; len: 13; j_gene: TRBJ2-1; abundance: .; CDR3aa: CASRGLPRDEQFF; CDR3nt: TGTGCCAGCAGGGGGTTACCACGGGATGAGCAGTTCTTC
v_gene: TRBV6-1; d_gene: .; len: 14; j_gene: TRBJ1-1; abundance: .; CDR3aa: CASRAGTRDAEAFF; CDR3nt: TGTGCCAGCAGAGCCGGGACAAGAGATGCTGAAGCTTTCTTT
v_gene: TRBV11-2; d_gene: TRBD1; len: 15; j_gene: TRBJ1-5; abundance: .; CDR3aa: CASSLNRGPNQPQHF; CDR3nt: TGTGCCAGCAGCTTAAACAGGGGCCCCAATCAGCCCCAGCATTTT
v_gene: TRBV7-8; d_gene: .; len: 14; j_gene: TRBJ1-1; abundance: .; CDR3aa: CASSKQASAAEAFF; CDR3nt: TGTGCCAGCAGCAAACAGGCTTCTGCAGCTGAAGCTTTCTTT
v_gene: TRBV6-1; d_gene: .; len: 17; j_gene: TRBJ1-5; abundance: .; CDR3aa: CASSEHYRVQGNQPQHF; CDR3nt: TGTGCCAGCAGTGAACATTACAGGGTTCAGGGCAATCAGCCCCAGCATTTT
v_gene: TRBV11-2; d_gene: .; len: 15; j_gene: TRBJ2-7; abundance: .; CDR3aa: CASSLAAEVSYEQYF; CDR3nt: TGTGCCAGCAGCTTAGCGGCGGAGGTCTCCTACGAGCAGTACTTC
v_gene: TRBV27; d_gene: TRBD1; len: 15; j_gene: TRBJ2-7; abundance: few; CDR3aa: CASSRSGGSPYEQYF; CDR3nt: TGTGCCAGCAGCCGATCAGGGGGATCACCCTACGAGCAGTACTTC
v_gene: TRBV20-1; d_gene: .; len: 11; j_gene: TRBJ2-1; abundance: .; CDR3aa: CSATPSKRKFF; CDR3nt: TGCAGTGCTACCCCTTCAAAGCGAAAGTTCTTC
v_gene: TRBV6-5; d_gene: .; len: 14; j_gene: TRBJ1-5; abundance: .; CDR3aa: CASSRRRTYQPQHF; CDR3nt: TGTGCCAGCAGTCGCCGCAGAACATATCAGCCCCAGCATTTT
v_gene: TRBV19; d_gene: .; len: 13; j_gene: TRBJ2-7; abundance: few; CDR3aa: CASSAAVGGEQYF; CDR3nt: TGTGCCAGCTCCGCGGCGGTAGGGGGCGAGCAGTACTTC
v_gene: TRBV19; d_gene: TRBD2; len: 18; j_gene: TRBJ2-1; abundance: .; CDR3aa: CASSIDRFTSGGVYEQFF; CDR3nt: TGTGCCAGTAGTATAGATCGGTTCACTAGCGGGGGGGTCTATGAGCAGTTCTTC
v_gene: TRBV4-2; d_gene: TRBD1; len: 16; j_gene: TRBJ1-1; abundance: .; CDR3aa: CASSLGGTGGRPEAFF; CDR3nt: TGTGCCAGCAGCTTAGGGGGGACAGGGGGACGTCCGGAAGCTTTCTTT
v_gene: TRBV5-1; d_gene: .; len: 13; j_gene: TRBJ1-4; abundance: .; CDR3aa: CASSPTTNEKLFF; CDR3nt: TGCGCCAGCAGCCCAACAACTAATGAAAAACTGTTTTTT
v_gene: TRBV5-1; d_gene: .; len: 14; j_gene: TRBJ1-1; abundance: .; CDR3aa: CASRGQGSNTEAFF; CDR3nt: TGCGCCAGCAGAGGCCAGGGGTCGAACACTGAAGCTTTCTTT
v_gene: TRBV9; d_gene: .; len: 16; j_gene: TRBJ2-5; abundance: few; CDR3aa: CASSVVAQGDIETQYF; CDR3nt: TGTGCCAGCAGCGTAGTCGCGCAGGGTGACATCGAGACCCAGTACTTC
v_gene: TRBV7-2; d_gene: .; len: 11; j_gene: TRBJ2-5; abundance: .; CDR3aa: CASSSSATQYF; CDR3nt: TGTGCCAGCAGCTCCTCCGCGACCCAGTACTTC
v_gene: TRBV11-3; d_gene: .; len: 14; j_gene: TRBJ2-3; abundance: .; CDR3aa: CASSLGPVTDTQYF; CDR3nt: TGTGCCAGCAGCTTAGGACCCGTTACAGATACGCAGTATTTT
v_gene: TRBV5-8; d_gene: .; len: 14; j_gene: TRBJ1-6; abundance: few; CDR3aa: CASSRDRLYSPLHF; CDR3nt: TGTGCCAGCAGCCGCGACAGGTTATATTCACCCCTCCACTTT
v_gene: TRBV7-9; d_gene: TRBD1; len: 16; j_gene: TRBJ1-2; abundance: few; CDR3aa: CASSRTGGSYSYGYTF; CDR3nt: TGTGCCAGCAGCAGGACAGGGGGCTCGTATAGCTATGGCTACACCTTC
v_gene: TRBV18; d_gene: TRBD1; len: 15; j_gene: TRBJ2-7; abundance: .; CDR3aa: CASSPRQGRIGEQYF; CDR3nt: TGTGCCAGCTCACCCCGACAGGGGAGGATAGGCGAGCAGTACTTC
v_gene: TRBV2; d_gene: .; len: 12; j_gene: TRBJ2-7; abundance: .; CDR3aa: CASRGRGAEEYF; CDR3nt: TGTGCCAGCAGGGGTAGGGGGGCCGAGGAGTACTTC
v_gene: TRBV6-6; d_gene: TRBD1; len: 14; j_gene: TRBJ1-1; abundance: .; CDR3aa: CASRPGQKNTEAFF; CDR3nt: TGTGCCAGCAGACCGGGACAGAAGAACACTGAAGCTTTCTTT
v_gene: TRBV13; d_gene: .; len: 15; j_gene: TRBJ2-7; abundance: medium-sized; CDR3aa: CASSYYTGQHYEQYF; CDR3nt: TGTGCCAGCAGCTACTACACGGGACAACACTACGAGCAGTACTTC
v_gene: TRBV7-9; d_gene: .; len: 13; j_gene: TRBJ1-1; abundance: medium-sized; CDR3aa: CASTLGGRTEAFF; CDR3nt: TGTGCCAGCACCTTAGGGGGTCGCACTGAAGCTTTCTTT
v_gene: TRBV18; d_gene: .; len: 14; j_gene: TRBJ2-7; abundance: .; CDR3aa: CASSPRAGAYEQYF; CDR3nt: TGTGCCAGCTCACCACGGGCAGGGGCCTACGAGCAGTACTTC
v_gene: TRBV4-1; d_gene: TRBD2; len: 18; j_gene: TRBJ2-5; abundance: .; CDR3aa: CASSQITSGGAGQETQYF; CDR3nt: TGCGCCAGCAGCCAAATCACTAGCGGGGGGGCCGGGCAAGAGACCCAGTACTTC
v_gene: TRBV7-7; d_gene: .; len: 13; j_gene: TRBJ2-5; abundance: .; CDR3aa: CASSLVPQETQYF; CDR3nt: TGTGCTAGCAGCTTAGTTCCCCAAGAGACCCAGTACTTC
v_gene: TRBV7-9; d_gene: .; len: 16; j_gene: TRBJ2-1; abundance: few; CDR3aa: CASSPLSGATYNEQFF; CDR3nt: TGTGCCAGCAGCCCCTTATCGGGTGCGACCTACAATGAGCAGTTCTTC
v_gene: TRBV19; d_gene: .; len: 15; j_gene: TRBJ1-1; abundance: .; CDR3aa: CASSRRSGLDAEAFF; CDR3nt: TGTGCCAGTAGTAGACGCTCAGGCCTGGATGCTGAAGCTTTCTTT
v_gene: TRBV5-1; d_gene: TRBD1; len: 15; j_gene: TRBJ2-5; abundance: few; CDR3aa: CASSLGTGDGETQYF; CDR3nt: TGCGCCAGCAGCTTAGGGACAGGAGATGGGGAGACCCAGTACTTC
v_gene: TRBV2; d_gene: TRBD1; len: 14; j_gene: TRBJ2-5; abundance: .; CDR3aa: CASKTGASLGTQYF; CDR3nt: TGTGCCAGCAAGACAGGGGCCTCACTGGGGACCCAGTACTTC
v_gene: TRBV5-4; d_gene: TRBD1; len: 16; j_gene: TRBJ2-2; abundance: few; CDR3aa: CASSKRQGSNTGELFF; CDR3nt: TGTGCCAGCAGCAAACGACAGGGTTCGAACACCGGGGAGCTGTTTTTT
v_gene: TRBV5-1; d_gene: TRBD2; len: 15; j_gene: TRBJ2-3; abundance: .; CDR3aa: CASSYGASGADTQYF; CDR3nt: TGCGCCAGCAGCTACGGGGCTAGCGGAGCAGATACGCAGTATTTT
v_gene: TRBV5-6; d_gene: .; len: 15; j_gene: TRBJ1-1; abundance: .; CDR3aa: CASSLFARENTEAFF; CDR3nt: TGTGCCAGCAGCTTGTTTGCCAGGGAGAACACTGAAGCTTTCTTT
v_gene: TRBV9; d_gene: .; len: 13; j_gene: TRBJ2-2; abundance: .; CDR3aa: CASSDLNTGELFF; CDR3nt: TGTGCCAGCAGCGACCTGAACACCGGGGAGCTGTTTTTT
v_gene: TRBV20-1; d_gene: .; len: 11; j_gene: TRBJ1-2; abundance: .; CDR3aa: CSVTGAYGYTF; CDR3nt: TGCAGTGTTACCGGTGCCTATGGCTACACCTTC
v_gene: TRBV28; d_gene: .; len: 13; j_gene: TRBJ1-2; abundance: .; CDR3aa: CASSLREGYGYTF; CDR3nt: TGTGCCAGCAGTTTAAGGGAGGGCTATGGCTACACCTTC
v_gene: TRBV5-1; d_gene: .; len: 16; j_gene: TRBJ2-7; abundance: .; CDR3aa: CASSLGPGGGIYEQYF; CDR3nt: TGCGCCAGCAGCTTGGGTCCAGGGGGGGGGATCTACGAGCAGTACTTC
v_gene: TRBV11-3; d_gene: TRBD2; len: 15; j_gene: TRBJ2-7; abundance: few; CDR3aa: CASSLGGSGDYEQYF; CDR3nt: TGTGCCAGCAGCCTGGGGGGTAGCGGGGACTACGAGCAGTACTTC
v_gene: TRBV6-5; d_gene: TRBD1; len: 15; j_gene: TRBJ1-2; abundance: once; CDR3aa: CASSGTGDPDYGYTF; CDR3nt: TGTGCCAGCAGTGGGACAGGGGATCCGGACTATGGCTACACCTTC
v_gene: TRBV2; d_gene: TRBD1; len: 15; j_gene: TRBJ1-4; abundance: .; CDR3aa: CASSIQGLSREKLFF; CDR3nt: TGTGCCAGCAGCATACAGGGGCTCTCTCGCGAAAAACTGTTTTTT
v_gene: TRBV18; d_gene: .; len: 13; j_gene: TRBJ1-3; abundance: .; CDR3aa: CASSRDSGNTIYF; CDR3nt: TGTGCCAGCTCACGTGACTCTGGAAACACCATATATTTT
v_gene: TRBV14; d_gene: .; len: 14; j_gene: TRBJ1-3; abundance: .; CDR3aa: CASSTGFAGNTIYF; CDR3nt: TGTGCCAGCAGCACAGGGTTCGCTGGAAACACCATATATTTT
v_gene: TRBV4-1; d_gene: .; len: 19; j_gene: TRBJ2-6; abundance: .; CDR3aa: CASSQDFGTAGSGANVLTF; CDR3nt: TGCGCCAGCAGCCAAGATTTCGGGACGGCTGGCTCTGGGGCCAACGTCCTGACTTTC